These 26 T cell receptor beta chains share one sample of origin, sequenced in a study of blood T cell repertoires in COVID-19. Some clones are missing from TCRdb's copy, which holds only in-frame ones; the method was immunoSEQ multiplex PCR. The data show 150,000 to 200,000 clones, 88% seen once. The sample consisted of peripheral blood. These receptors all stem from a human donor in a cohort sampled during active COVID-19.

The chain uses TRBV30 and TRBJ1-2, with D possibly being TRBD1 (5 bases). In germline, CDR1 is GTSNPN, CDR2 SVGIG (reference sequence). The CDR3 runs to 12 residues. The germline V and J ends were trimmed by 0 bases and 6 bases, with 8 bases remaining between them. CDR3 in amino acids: CAWSVQGDGYTF. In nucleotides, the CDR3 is TGTGCCTGGAGTGTACAAGGGGATGGCTACACCTTC.

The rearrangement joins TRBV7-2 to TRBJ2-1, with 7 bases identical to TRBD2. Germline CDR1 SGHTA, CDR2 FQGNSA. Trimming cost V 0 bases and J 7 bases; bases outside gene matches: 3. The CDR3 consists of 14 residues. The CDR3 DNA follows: TGTGCCAGCAGCTTAGCGTGGGAGGGGAATGAGCAGTTCTTC. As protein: CASSLAWEGNEQFF. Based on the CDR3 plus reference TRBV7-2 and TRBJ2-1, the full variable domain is GAGVSQSPSNKVTEKGKDVELRCDPISGHTALYWYRQSLGQGLEFLIYFQGNSAPDKSGLPSDRFSAERTGGSVSTLTIQRTQQEDSAVYLCASSLAWEGNEQFFGPGTRLTVL.

In DNA form, the CDR3 reads TGTGCCAGCAGCCTAAGGGGGTTCCCCGGGGAGCTGTTTTTT. Amino acids: CASSLRGFPGELFF. V is TRBV5-4 and J is TRBJ2-2, with D possibly being TRBD1 (6 bases). Germline V CDR1 and CDR2: SGHNT, YYREEE (reference sequence). With 4 bases removed from V and 6 bases from J, the gap between germline ends came to 13 bases. The CDR3 is made up of 14 amino acids.

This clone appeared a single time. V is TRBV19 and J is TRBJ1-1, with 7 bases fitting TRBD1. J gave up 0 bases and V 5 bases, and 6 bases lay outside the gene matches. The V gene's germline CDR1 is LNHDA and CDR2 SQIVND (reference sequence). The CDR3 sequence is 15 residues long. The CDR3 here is CASSLERGLNTEAFF. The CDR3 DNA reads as TGTGCCAGTAGTCTTGAAAGGGGGCTGAACACTGAAGCTTTCTTT.

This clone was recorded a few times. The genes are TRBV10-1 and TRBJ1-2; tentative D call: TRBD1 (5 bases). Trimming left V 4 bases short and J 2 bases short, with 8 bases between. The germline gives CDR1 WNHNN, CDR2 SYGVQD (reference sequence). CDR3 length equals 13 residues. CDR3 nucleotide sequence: TGCGCCAGCAGTGCGGACAAAAACTATGGCTACACCTTC. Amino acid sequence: CASSADKNYGYTF.

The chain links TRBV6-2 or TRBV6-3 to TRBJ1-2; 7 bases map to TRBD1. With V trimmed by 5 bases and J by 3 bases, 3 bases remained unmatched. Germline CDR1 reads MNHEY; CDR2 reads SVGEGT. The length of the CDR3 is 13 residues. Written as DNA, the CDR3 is TGTGCCAGCAGTCCAGGGGGATACTATGGCTACACCTTC. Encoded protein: CASSPGGYYGYTF.

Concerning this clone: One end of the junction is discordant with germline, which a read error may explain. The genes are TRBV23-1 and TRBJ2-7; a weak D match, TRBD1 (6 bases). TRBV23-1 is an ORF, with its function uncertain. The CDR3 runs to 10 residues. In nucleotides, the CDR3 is TGCGCCAGCAGTCAATGGGACATCACCTTC. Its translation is CASSQWDITF.

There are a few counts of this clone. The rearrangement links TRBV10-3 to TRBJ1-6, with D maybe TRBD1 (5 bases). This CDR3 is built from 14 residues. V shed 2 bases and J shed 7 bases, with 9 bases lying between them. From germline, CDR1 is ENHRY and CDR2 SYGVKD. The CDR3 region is CAISEARENSPLHF. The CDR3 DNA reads TGTGCCATCAGTGAGGCCAGGGAAAATTCACCCCTCCACTTT.

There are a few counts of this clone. DNA for the CDR3: TGCAGCGTCGGAGGAGGGTTGGGCTATGGCTACACCTTC. Protein: CSVGGGLGYGYTF. V is TRBV29-1 and J is TRBJ1-2; D is ambiguous. Germline loops: CDR1 SQVTM, CDR2 ANQGSEA. The CDR3 is made up of 13 amino acids. V was pared by 6 bases and J by 4 bases, with 15 bases between. Complete variable domain (other parts from reference TRBV29-1 and TRBJ1-2): SAVISQKPSRDICQRGTSLTIQCQVDSQVTMMFWYRQQPGQSLTLIATANQGSEATYESGFVIDKFPISRPNLTFSTLTVSNMSPEDSSIYLCSVGGGLGYGYTFGSGTRLTVV.

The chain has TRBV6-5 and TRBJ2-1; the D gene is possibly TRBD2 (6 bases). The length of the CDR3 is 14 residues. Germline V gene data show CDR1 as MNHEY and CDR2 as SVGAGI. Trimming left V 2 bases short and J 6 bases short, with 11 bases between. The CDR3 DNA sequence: TGTGCCAGCAGTTACGGGGGGTTTGGCAATGAGCAGTTCTTC. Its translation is CASSYGGFGNEQFF.

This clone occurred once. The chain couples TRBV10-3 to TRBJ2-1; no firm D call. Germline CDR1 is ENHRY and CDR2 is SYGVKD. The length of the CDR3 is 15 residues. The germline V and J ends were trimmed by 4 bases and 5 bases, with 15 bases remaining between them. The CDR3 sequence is CAISVPGLGNNEQFF. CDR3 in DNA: TGTGCCATCAGTGTGCCCGGGTTAGGAAACAATGAGCAGTTCTTC.

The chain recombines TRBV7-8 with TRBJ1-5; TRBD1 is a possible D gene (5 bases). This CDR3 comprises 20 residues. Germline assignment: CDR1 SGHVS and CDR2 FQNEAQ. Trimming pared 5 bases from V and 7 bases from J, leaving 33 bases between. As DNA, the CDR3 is TGTGCCAGCAGCACCGGTTTCCTAACTGTGGGGCTGTCCCCTAACCAGCCCCAGCATTTT. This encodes CASSTGFLTVGLSPNQPQHF.

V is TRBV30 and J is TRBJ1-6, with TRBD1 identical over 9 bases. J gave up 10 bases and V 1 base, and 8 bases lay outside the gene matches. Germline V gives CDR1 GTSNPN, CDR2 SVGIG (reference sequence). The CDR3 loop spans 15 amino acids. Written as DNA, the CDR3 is TGTGCCTGGAGTGGGGTTGGACAGGGGAGGTCACCCCTCCACTTT. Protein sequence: CAWSGVGQGRSPLHF.

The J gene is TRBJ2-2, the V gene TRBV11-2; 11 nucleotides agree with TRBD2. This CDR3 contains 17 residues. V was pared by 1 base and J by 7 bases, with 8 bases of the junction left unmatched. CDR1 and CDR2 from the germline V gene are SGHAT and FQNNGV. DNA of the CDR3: TGTGCCAGCAGCTTAGGTGGTAGCGGGAGGGTAATCGGGGAGCTGTTTTTT. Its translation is CASSLGGSGRVIGELFF.

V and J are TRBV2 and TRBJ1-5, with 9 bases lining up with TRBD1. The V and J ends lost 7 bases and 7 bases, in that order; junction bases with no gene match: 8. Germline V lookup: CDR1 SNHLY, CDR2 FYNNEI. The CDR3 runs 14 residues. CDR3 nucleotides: TGTGCCAGCATGAGGGACAGGGAGGGACAGCCCCAGCATTTT. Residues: CASMRDREGQPQHF.

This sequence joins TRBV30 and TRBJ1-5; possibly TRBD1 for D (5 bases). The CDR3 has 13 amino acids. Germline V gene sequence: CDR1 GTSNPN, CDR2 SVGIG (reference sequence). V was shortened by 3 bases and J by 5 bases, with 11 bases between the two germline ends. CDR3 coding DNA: TGTGCCTGGAGACGAAAAGGGGATCAGCCCCAGCATTTT. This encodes CAWRRKGDQPQHF.

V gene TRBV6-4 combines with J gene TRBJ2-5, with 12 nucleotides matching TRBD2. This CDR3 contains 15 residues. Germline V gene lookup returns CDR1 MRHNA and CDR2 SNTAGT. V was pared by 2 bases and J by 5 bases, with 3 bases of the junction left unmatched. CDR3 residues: CASSDLAGGHETQYF. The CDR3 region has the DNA TGTGCCAGCAGTGACCTAGCGGGGGGGCACGAGACCCAGTACTTC.

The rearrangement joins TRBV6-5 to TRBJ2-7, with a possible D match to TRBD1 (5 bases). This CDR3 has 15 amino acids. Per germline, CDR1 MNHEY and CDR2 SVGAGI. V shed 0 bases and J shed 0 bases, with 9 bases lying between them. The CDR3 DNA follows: TGTGCCAGCAGTTACTCTCAGGGATTCTCCTACGAGCAGTACTTC. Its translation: CASSYSQGFSYEQYF.

This CDR3 is CASSTNGQGLYEQYF. The CDR3 DNA sequence: TGCGCCAGCAGCACGAACGGACAGGGCCTCTACGAGCAGTACTTC. This rearrangement joins TRBV5-1 to TRBJ2-7; 8 nucleotides line up with TRBD1. V lost 4 bases to trimming and J lost 3 bases; unmatched junction nucleotides: 9. Germline V gene data show CDR1 as SGHRS and CDR2 as YFSETQ. This CDR3 is built from 15 residues.

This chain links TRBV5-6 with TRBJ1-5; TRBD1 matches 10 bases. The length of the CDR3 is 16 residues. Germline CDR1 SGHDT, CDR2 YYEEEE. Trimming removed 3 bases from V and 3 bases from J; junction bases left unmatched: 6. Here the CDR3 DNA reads TGTGCCAGCAGCTACGCCGGGACAGGGGTCAATCAGCCCCAGCATTTT. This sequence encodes CASSYAGTGVNQPQHF.

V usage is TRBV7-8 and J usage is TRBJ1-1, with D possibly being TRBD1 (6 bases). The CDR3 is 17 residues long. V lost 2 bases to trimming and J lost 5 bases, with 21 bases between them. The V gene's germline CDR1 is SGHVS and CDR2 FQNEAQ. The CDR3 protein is CASSLLLGGRARTEAFF. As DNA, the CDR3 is TGTGCCAGCAGCTTATTACTAGGGGGGAGGGCGAGGACTGAAGCTTTCTTT.

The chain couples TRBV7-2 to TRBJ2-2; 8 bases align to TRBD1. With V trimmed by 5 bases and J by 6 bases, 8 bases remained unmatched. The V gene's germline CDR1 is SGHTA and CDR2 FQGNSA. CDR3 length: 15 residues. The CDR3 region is CASSLYRGVAGELFF. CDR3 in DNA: TGTGCCAGCAGCCTTTACAGGGGGGTGGCCGGGGAGCTGTTTTTT.

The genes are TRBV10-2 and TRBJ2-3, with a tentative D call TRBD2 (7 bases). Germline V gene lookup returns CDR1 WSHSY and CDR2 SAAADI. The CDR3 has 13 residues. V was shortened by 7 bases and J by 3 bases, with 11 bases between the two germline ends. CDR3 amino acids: CASTGGRTDTQYF. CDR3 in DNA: TGCGCCAGCACCGGGGGGCGGACAGATACGCAGTATTTT.

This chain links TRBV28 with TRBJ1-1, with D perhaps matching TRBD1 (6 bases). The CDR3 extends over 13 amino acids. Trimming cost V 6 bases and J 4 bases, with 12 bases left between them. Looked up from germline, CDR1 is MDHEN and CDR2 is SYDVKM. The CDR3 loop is CASRQGGGTEAFF. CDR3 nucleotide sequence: TGTGCCAGCAGACAGGGCGGAGGCACTGAAGCTTTCTTT. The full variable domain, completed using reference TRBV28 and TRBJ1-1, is DVKVTQSSRYLVKRTGEKVFLECVQDMDHENMFWYRQDPGLGLRLIYFSYDVKMKEKGDIPEGYSVSREKKERFSLILESASTNQTSMYLCASRQGGGTEAFFGQGTRLTVV.

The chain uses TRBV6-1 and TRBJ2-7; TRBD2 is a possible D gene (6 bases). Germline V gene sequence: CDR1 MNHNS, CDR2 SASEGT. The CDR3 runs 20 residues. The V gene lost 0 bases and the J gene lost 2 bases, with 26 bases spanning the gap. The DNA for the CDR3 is TGTGCCAGCAGTGAAGCGGCGGCGGGGATCTTTATTGCGAGACCCTACGAGCAGTACTTC. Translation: CASSEAAAGIFIARPYEQYF.

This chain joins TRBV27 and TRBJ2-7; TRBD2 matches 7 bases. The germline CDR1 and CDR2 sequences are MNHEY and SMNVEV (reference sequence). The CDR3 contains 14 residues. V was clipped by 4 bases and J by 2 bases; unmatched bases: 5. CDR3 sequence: CASSSQGLAYEQYF. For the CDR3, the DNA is TGTGCCAGCAGTTCACAAGGACTAGCCTACGAGCAGTACTTC.